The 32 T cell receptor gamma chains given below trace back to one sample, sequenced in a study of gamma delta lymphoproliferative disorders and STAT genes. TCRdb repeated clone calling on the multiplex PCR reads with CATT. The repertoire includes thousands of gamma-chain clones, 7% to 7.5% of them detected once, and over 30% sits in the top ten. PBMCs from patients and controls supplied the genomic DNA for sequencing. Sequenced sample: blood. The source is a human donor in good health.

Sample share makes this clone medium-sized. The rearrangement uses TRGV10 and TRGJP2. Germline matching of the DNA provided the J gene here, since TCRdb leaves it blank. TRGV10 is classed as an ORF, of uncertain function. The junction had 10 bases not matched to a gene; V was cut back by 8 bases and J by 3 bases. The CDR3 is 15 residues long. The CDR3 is CAAWDQGGSDWIKTF. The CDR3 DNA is TGTGCTGCGTGGGATCAGGGGGGTAGTGATTGGATCAAGACGTTT.

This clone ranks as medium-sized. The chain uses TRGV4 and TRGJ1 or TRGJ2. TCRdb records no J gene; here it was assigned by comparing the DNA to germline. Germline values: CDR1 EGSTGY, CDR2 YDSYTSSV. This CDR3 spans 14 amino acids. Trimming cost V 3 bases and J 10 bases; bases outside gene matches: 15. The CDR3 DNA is TGTGCCACCTGGGATTGCGGTGGAGGGACCAAGAAACTCTTT. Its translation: CATWDCGGGTKKLF.

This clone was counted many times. The DNA for the CDR3 is TGTGCCTTGTGGGATCTAAGGGGGGTGGATTATAAGAAACTCTTT. This translates into CALWDLRGVDYKKLF. The rearrangement links TRGV9 to TRGJ1 or TRGJ2. TCRdb gives no J gene; it was assigned here by matching the DNA to germline. The CDR3 has 15 amino acids. With 4 bases clipped from V and 5 bases from J, the junction kept 14 bases outside the gene matches. Per germline, CDR1 GITISATS and CDR2 ISYDGTV (reference sequence).

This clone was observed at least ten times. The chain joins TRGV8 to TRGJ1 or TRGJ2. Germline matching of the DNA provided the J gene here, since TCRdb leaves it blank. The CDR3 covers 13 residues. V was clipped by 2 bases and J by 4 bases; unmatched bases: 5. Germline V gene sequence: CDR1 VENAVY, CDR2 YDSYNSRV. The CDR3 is CATWDTWYYKKLF. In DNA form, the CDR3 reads TGTGCCACCTGGGATACCTGGTATTATAAGAAACTCTTT.

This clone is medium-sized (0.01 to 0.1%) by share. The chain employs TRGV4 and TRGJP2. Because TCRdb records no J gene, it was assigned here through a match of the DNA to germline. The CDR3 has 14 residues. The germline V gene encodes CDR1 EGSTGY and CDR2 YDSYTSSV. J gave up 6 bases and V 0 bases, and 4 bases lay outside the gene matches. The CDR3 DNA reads TGTGCCACCTGGGATGGGGGCTGTGATTGGATCAAGACGTTT. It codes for CATWDGGCDWIKTF.

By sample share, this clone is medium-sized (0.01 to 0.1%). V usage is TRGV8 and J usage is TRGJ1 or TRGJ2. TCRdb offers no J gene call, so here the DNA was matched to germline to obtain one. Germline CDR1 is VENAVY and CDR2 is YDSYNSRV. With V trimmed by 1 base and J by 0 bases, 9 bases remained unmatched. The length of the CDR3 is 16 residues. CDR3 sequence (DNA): TGTGCCACCTGGGATAGTTATGGAGGGAATTATTATAAGAAACTCTTT. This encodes CATWDSYGGNYYKKLF.

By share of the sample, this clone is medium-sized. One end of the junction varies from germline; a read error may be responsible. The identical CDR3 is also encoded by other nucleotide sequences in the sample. CDR3 coding DNA: TGTGCTGCGTGGGATTACAAGAAACTCTTT. This codes for CAAWDYKKLF. The V gene is TRGV10, the J gene TRGJ1 or TRGJ2. Germline matching of the DNA provided the J gene here, since TCRdb leaves it blank. TRGV10 is an open reading frame whose function is uncertain. The CDR3 length is 10 residues.

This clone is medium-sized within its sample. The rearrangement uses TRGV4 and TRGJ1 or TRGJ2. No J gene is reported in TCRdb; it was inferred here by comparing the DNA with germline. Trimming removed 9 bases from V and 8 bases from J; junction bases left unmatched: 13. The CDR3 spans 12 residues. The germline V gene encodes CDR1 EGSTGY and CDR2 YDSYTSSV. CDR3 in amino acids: CATRPLSHKKLF. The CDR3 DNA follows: TGTGCCACCCGGCCCCTGAGTCATAAGAAACTCTTT.

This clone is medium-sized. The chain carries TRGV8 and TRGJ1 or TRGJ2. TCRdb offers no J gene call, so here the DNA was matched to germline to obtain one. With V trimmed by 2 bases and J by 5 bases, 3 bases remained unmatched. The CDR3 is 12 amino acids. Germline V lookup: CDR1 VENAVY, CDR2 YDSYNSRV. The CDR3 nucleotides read TGTGCCACCTGGGATACGAATTATAAGAAACTCTTT. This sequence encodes CATWDTNYKKLF.

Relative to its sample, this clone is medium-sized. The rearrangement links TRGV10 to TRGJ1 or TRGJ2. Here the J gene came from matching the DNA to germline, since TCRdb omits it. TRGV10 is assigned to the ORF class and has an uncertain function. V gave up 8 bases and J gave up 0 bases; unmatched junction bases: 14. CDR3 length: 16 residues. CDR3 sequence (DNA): TGTGCTGCGTGGGATTTCCCCAATCTGAATTATTATAAGAAACTCTTT. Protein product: CAAWDFPNLNYYKKLF.

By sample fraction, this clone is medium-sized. The CDR3 coding sequence is TGTGCCACCTGGGACGAATTTAATAGTAGTGATTGGATCAAGACGTTT. It translates to CATWDEFNSSDWIKTF. This chain connects TRGV2 to TRGJP2. Since TCRdb gives no J gene, matching the DNA to germline was used here to assign it. Germline V gene sequence: CDR1 EGSNGY, CDR2 YDSYNSKV. V was clipped by 2 bases and J by 0 bases; unmatched bases: 6. This CDR3 has 16 amino acids.

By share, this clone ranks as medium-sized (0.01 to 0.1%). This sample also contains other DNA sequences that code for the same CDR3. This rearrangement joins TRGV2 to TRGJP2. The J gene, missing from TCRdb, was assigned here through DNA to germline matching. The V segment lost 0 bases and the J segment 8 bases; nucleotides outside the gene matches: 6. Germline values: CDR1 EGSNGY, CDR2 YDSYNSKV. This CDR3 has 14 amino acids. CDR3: CATWDGRGDWIKTF. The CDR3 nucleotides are TGTGCCACCTGGGACGGGCGCGGCGATTGGATCAAGACGTTT.

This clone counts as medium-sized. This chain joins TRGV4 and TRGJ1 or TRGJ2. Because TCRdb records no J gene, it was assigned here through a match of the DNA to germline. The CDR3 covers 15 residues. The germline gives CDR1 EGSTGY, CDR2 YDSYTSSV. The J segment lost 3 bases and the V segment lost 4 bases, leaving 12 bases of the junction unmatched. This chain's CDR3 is CATWDPFPIYYKKLF. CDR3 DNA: TGTGCCACCTGGGACCCATTCCCCATTTATTATAAGAAACTCTTT.

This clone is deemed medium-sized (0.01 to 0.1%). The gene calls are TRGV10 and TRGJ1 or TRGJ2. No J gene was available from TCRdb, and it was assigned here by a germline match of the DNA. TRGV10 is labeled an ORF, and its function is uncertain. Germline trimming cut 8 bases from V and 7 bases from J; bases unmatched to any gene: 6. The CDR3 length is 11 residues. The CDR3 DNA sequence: TGTGCTGCGTGGGTGGCCTATAAGAAACTCTTT. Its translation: CAAWVAYKKLF.

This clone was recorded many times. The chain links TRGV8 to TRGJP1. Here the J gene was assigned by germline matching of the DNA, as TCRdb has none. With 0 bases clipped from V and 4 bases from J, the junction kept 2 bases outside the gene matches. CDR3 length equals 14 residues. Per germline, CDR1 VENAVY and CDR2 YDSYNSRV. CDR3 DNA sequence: TGTGCCACCTGGGATAGGGGCACTGGTTGGTTCAAGATATTT. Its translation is CATWDRGTGWFKIF.

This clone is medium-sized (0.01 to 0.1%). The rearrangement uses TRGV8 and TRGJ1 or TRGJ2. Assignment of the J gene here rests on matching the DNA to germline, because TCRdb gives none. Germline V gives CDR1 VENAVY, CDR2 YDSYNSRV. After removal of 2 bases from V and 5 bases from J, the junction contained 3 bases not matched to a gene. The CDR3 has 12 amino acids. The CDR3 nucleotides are TGTGCCACCTGGGATATTCATTATAAGAAACTCTTT. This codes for CATWDIHYKKLF.

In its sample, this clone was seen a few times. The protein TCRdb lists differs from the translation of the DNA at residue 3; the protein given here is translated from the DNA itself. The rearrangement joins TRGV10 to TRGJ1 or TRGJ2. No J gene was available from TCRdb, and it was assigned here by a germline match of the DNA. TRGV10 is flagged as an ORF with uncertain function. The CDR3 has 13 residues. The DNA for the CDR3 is TGTGCTGTGTGGGATTATATCTATTATAAGAAACTCTTT. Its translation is CAVWDYIYYKKLF.

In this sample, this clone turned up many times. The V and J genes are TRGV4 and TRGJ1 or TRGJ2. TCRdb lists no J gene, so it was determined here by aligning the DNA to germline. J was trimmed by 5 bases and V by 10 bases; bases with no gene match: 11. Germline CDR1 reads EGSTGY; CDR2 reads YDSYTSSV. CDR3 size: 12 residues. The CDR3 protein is CATLGGDYKKLF. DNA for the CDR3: TGTGCCACGCTGGGGGGGGATTATAAGAAACTCTTT.

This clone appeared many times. CDR3 sequence (DNA): TGTGCCACCTGGGCCAAGTCAGATACCACTGGTTGGTTCAAGATATTT. Encoded protein: CATWAKSDTTGWFKIF. The chain couples TRGV8 to TRGJP1. The J gene, missing from TCRdb, was assigned here through DNA to germline matching. V lost 5 bases, J lost 0 bases, and 9 bases stayed unmatched. The CDR3 covers 16 residues. Germline assignment: CDR1 VENAVY and CDR2 YDSYNSRV.

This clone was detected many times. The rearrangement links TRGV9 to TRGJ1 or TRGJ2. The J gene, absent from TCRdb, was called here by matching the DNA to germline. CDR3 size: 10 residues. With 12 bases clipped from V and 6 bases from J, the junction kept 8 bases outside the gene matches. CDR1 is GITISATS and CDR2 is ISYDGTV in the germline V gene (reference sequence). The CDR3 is CAPTAYKKLF. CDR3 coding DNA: TGTGCCCCCACCGCTTATAAGAAACTCTTT.

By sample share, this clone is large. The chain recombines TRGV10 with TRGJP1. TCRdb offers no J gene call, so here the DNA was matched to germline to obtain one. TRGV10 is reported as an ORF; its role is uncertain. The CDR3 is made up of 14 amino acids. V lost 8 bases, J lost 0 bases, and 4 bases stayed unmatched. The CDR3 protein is CAAWEHTTGWFKIF. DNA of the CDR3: TGTGCTGCGTGGGAACATACCACTGGTTGGTTCAAGATATTT.

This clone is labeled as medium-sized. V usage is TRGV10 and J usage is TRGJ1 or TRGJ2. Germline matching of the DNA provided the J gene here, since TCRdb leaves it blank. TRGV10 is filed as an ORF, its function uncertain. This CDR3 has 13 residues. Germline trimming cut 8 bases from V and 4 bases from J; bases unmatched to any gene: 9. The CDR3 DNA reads TGTGCTGCGTGGGATTATGGATATTATAAGAAACTCTTT. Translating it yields CAAWDYGYYKKLF.

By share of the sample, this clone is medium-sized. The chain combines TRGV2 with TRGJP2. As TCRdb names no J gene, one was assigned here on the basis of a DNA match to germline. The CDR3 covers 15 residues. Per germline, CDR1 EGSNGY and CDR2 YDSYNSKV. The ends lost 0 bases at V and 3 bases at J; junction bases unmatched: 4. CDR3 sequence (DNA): TGTGCCACCTGGGACGGGCCCTGTAGTGATTGGATCAAGACGTTT. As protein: CATWDGPCSDWIKTF.

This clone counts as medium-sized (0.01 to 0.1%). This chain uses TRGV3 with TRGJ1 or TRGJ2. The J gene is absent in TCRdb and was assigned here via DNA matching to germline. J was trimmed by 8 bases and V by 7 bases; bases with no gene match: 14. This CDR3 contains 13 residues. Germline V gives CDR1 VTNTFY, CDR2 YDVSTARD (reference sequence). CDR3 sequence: CATCNMGCHKKLF. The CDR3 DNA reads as TGTGCCACCTGCAATATGGGGTGCCATAAGAAACTCTTT.

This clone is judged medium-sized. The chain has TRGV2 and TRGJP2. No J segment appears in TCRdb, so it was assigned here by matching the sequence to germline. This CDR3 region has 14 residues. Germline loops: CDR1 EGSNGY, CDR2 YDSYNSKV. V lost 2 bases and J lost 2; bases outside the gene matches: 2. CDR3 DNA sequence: TGTGCCACCTGGGACGAGAGTAGTGATTGGATCAAGACGTTT. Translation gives CATWDESSDWIKTF.

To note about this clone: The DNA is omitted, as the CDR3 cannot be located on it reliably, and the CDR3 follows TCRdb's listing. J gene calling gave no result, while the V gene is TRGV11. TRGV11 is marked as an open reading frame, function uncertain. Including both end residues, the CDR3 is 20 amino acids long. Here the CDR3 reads CTTVPAGTRGGGSSDWIKTF.

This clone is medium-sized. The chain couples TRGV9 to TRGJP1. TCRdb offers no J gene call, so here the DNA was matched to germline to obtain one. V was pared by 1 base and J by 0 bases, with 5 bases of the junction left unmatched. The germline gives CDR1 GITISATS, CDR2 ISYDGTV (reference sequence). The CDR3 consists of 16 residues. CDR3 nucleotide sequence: TGTGCCTTGTGGGAGGTTATCCATACCACTGGTTGGTTCAAGATATTT. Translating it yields CALWEVIHTTGWFKIF.

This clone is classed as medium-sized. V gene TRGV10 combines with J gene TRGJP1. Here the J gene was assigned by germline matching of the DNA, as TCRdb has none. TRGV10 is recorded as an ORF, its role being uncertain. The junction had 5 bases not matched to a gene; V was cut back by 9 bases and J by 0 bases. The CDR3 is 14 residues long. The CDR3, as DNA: TGTGCTGCGTGTTCCTATACCACTGGTTGGTTCAAGATATTT. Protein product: CAACSYTTGWFKIF.

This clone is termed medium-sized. The CDR3 sequence is CATWDGWNYYKKLF. Here the CDR3 DNA reads TGTGCCACCTGGGATGGATGGAATTATTATAAGAAACTCTTT. The chain couples TRGV4 to TRGJ1 or TRGJ2. The J gene, absent from TCRdb, was called here by matching the DNA to germline. This CDR3 has 14 residues. Unmatched junction bases numbered 3, after V lost 1 base and J lost 0 bases. Per the germline V gene, CDR1 is EGSTGY and CDR2 is YDSYTSSV.

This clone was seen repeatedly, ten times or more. This chain's CDR3 is CATWDRLKLF. In DNA, the CDR3 is TGTGCCACCTGGGATCGTTTGAAACTCTTT. This rearrangement joins TRGV4 to TRGJ1 or TRGJ2. The J gene is not listed in TCRdb, so it was assigned here from a DNA match to germline. Trimming removed 3 bases from V and 12 bases from J; junction bases left unmatched: 5. From germline, CDR1 is EGSTGY and CDR2 YDSYTSSV. CDR3 size: 10 residues.

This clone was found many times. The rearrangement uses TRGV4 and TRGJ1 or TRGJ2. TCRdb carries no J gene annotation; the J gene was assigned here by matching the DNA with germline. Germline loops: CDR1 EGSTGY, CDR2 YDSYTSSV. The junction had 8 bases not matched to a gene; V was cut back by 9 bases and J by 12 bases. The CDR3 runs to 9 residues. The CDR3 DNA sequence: TGTGCCACCCCCGGTGGGAAACTCTTT. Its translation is CATPGGKLF.

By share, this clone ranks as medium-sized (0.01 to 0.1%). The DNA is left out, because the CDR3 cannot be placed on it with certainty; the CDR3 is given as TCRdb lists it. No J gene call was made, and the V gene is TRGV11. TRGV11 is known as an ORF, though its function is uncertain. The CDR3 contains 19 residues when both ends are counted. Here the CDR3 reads CTTVPAGLGTVLSYYKKLF.